The present T cell receptor beta chain was sequenced within a study of blood T cell repertoires in COVID-19. Background on the study: Sites across the United States, Italy and Spain contributed samples from acute and convalescent COVID-19.

The V end lost 4 bases, the J end lost 4 bases, and 25 bases lay between the germline ends. Germline values: CDR1 LGHNA, CDR2 YSLEER. The CDR3 has 18 amino acids. Under the authors' procedure: Counts of nucleated cells, estimated from reference gene primer amplification, were obtained. Profiled with immunoSEQ multiplex PCR; TCRdb holds only in-frame clones, not every one. V, J and clone size derive from that table, while D and trimming were established from the DNA sequence. The table lists 80,000 or so clones, around 90% of them singletons. The source of this sequence is a man in his forties or fifties with acute or convalescent COVID-19. The rearrangement links TRBV4-3 to TRBJ1-1, with D possibly matching TRBD1 (5 bases). Input material: peripheral blood. This CDR3 is CASSRTRWMGAQGTEAFF. The CDR3 DNA follows: TGCGCCAGCAGCCGCACCCGATGGATGGGTGCCCAGGGCACTGAAGCTTTCTTT.